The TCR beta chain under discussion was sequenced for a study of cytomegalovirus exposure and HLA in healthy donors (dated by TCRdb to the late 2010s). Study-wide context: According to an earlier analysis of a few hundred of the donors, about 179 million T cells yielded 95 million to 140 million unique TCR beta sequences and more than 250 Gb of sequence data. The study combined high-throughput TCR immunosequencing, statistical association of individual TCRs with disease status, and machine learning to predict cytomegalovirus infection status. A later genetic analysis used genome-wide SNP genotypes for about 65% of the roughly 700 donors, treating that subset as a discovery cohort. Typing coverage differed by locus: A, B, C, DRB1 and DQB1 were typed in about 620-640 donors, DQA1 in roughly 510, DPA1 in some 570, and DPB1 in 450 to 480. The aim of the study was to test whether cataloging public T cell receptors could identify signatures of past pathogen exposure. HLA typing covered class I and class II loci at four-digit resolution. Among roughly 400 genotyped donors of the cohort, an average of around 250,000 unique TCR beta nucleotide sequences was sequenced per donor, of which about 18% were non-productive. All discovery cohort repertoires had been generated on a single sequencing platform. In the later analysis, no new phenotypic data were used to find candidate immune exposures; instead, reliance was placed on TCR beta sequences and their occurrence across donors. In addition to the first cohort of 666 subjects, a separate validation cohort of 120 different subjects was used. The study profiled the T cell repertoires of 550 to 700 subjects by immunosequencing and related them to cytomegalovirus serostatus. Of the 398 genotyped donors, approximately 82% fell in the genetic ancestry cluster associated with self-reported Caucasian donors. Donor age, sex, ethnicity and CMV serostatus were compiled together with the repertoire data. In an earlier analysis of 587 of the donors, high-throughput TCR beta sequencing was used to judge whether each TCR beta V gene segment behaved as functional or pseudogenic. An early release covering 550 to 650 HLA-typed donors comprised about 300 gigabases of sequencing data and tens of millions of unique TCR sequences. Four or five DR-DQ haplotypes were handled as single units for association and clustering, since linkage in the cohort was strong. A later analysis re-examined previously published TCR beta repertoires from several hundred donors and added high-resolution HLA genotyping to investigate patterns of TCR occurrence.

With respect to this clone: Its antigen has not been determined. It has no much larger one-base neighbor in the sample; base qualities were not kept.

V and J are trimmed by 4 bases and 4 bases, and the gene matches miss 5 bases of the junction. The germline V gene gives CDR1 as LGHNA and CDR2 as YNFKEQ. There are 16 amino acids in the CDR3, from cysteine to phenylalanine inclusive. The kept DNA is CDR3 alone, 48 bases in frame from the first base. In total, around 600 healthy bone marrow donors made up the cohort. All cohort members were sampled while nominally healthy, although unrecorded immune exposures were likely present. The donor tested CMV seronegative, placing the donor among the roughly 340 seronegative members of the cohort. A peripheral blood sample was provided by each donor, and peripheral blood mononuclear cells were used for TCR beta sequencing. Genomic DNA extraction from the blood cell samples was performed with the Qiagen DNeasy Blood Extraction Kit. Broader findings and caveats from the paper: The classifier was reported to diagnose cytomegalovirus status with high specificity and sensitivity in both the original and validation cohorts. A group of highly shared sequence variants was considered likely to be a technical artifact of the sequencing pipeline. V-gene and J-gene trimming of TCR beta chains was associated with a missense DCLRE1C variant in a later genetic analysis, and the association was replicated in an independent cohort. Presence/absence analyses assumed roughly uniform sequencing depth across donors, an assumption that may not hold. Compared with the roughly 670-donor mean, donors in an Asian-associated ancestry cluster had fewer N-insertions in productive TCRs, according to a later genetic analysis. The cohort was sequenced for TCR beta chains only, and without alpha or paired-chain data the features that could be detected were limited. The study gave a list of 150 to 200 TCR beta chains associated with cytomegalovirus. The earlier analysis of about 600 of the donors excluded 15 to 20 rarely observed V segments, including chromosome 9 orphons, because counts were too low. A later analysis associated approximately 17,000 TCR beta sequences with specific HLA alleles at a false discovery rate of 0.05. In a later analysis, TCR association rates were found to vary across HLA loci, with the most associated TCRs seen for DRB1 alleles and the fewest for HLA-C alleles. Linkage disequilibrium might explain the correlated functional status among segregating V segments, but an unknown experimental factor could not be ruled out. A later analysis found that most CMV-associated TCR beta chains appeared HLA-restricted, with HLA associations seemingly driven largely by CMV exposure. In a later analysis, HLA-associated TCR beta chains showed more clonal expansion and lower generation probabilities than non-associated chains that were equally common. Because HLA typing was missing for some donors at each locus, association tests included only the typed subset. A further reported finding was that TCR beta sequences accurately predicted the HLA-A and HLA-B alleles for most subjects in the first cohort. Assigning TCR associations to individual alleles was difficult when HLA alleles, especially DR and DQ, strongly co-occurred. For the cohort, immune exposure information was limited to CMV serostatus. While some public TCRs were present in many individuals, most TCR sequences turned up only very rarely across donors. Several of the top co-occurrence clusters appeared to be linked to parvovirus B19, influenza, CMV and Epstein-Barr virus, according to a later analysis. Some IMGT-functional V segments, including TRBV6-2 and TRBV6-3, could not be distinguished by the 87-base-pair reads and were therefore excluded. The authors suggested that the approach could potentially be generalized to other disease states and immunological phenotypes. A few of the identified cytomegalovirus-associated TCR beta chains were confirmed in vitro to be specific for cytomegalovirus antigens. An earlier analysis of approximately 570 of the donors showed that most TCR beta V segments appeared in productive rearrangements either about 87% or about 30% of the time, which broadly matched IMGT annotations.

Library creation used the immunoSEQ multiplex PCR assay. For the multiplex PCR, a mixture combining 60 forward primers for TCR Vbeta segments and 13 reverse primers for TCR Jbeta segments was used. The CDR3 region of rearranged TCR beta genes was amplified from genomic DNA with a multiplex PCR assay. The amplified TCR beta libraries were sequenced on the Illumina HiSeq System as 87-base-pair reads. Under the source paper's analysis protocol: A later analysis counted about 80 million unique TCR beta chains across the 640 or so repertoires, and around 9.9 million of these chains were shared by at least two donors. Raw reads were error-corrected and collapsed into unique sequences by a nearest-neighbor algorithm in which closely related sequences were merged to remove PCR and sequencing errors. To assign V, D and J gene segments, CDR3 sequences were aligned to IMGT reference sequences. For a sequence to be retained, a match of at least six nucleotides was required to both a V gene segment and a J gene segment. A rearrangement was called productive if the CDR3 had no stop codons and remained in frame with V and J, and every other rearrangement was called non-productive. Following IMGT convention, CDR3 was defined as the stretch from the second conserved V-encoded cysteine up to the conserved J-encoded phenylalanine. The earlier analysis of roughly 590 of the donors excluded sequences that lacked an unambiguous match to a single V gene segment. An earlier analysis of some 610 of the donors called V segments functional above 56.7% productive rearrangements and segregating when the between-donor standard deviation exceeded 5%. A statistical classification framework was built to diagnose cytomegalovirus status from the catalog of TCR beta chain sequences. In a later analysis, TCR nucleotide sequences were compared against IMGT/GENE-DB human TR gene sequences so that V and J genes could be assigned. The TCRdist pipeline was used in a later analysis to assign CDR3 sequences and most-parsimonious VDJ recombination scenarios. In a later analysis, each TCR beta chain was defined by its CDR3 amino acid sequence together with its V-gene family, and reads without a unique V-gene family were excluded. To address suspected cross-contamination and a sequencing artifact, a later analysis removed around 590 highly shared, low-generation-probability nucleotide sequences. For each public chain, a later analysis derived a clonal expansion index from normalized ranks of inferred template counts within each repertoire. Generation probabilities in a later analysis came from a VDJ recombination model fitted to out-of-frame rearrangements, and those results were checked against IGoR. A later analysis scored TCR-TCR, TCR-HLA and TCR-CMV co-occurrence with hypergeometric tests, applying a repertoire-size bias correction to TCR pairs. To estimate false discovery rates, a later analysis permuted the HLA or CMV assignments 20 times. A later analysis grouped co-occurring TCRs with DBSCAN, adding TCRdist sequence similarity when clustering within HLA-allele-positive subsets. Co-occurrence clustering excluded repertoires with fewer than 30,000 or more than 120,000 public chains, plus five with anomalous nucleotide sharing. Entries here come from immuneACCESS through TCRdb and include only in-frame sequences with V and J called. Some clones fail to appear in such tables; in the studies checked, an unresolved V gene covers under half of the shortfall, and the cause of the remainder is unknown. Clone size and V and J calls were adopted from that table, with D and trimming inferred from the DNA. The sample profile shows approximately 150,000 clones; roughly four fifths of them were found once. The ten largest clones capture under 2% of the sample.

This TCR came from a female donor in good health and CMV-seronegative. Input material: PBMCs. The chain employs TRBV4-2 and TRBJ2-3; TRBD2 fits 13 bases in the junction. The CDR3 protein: CASSRKGLAGADTQYF. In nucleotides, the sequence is TGTGCCAGCAGCCGAAAAGGACTAGCGGGAGCAGATACGCAGTATTTT.